This T cell receptor (beta chain) stems from a study of cytomegalovirus exposure and HLA in healthy donors. The study's findings and limits: Later work associated around 18,000 TCR beta sequences with HLA alleles at 0.05 false discovery rate. According to a later analysis, most TCR beta chains associated with CMV appeared HLA-restricted. In a later analysis, DRB1 alleles had the most associated TCRs; HLA-C alleles the fewest.

PCR primers comprised 60 Vbeta and 13 Jbeta primers. Authors' methods: An analysis performed later counted 81 million or so unique TCR beta chains (approximately 12 million of them shared). Libraries were prepared by immunoSEQ multiplex PCR; TCRdb keeps only in-frame clonotypes and omits some of them. V and J calls and clone size are copied from that table; D and trimming were computed from the DNA. This repertoire shows more than 130,000 clones, 78% found once; its top ten account for roughly 2.8%. Notes on this clone: What it recognizes is unknown.

The sequencing sample was made of PBMCs. The receptor's source is a male donor in good health and CMV-seronegative.

The DNA for the CDR3 is TGTGCCAGCAGCCAAGATGGGCTAGCGGAGATCCAAGAGACCCAGTACTTC. The encoded protein is CASSQDGLAEIQETQYF. This chain joins TRBV14 and TRBJ2-5, with 7 bases that match TRBD2. The V gene's germline CDR1 is SGHDN and CDR2 FVKESK. V dropped 0 bases and J dropped 1; count of bases not matched to a gene: 8. This CDR3 comprises 17 residues.